This T cell receptor beta chain was profiled in a study of cytomegalovirus exposure and HLA in healthy donors. PCR involved 60 Vbeta and 13 Jbeta primers. The data were produced by immunoSEQ multiplex PCR, yet TCRdb's version contains in-frame clones alone and is incomplete. The sample shows around 180,000 clones, roughly 80% of them seen only once. Trimming removed 7 bases from V and 2 bases from J, with 12 bases in between. The CDR3 loop spans 14 amino acids. From germline, CDR1 is SGHTA and CDR2 FQGNSA. This clonotype was sampled from a woman between 45 and 60 years old in good health and CMV-seronegative. The sequenced sample consisted of PBMCs. V usage is TRBV7-2 and J usage is TRBJ2-1, with a tentative D call TRBD2 (5 bases). This CDR3 reads CASNLDFTYNEQFF. The CDR3 DNA reads as TGTGCCAGCAACCTGGACTTCACCTACAATGAGCAGTTCTTC.